A selection of T cell receptor beta chains follows, all from one sample in a study of shared clonotypes between healthy human individuals. Using immunoSEQ multiplex PCR, the repertoire was profiled, and TCRdb retains in-frame clones only, with some absent. This sample has some 2,100,000 clones, with approximately 94% found just once. The sample consisted of naive CD4+ T cells sorted from blood. The source of these receptors is a man aged 18 to 35 in good health. The CDR3 runs from the conserved cysteine through the conserved F or W. D genes are given only for firm matches. Clone size, where shown, is once, few, many, or a class for clones that have expanded.

>TRBV7-8|-|TRBJ2-1|-
CASSLAVGLMFF
TGTGCCAGCAGCTTAGCGGTTGGTTTGATGTTCTTC
>TRBV28|-|TRBJ1-5|TRBD1
CASSPNGQGPYQPQHF
TGTGCCAGCAGTCCCAATGGACAGGGGCCATATCAGCCCCAGCATTTT
>TRBV28|-|TRBJ2-7|-
CASSLEALGAKGEQYF
TGTGCCAGCAGTTTAGAGGCTCTAGGGGCCAAAGGCGAGCAGTACTTC
>TRBV30|-|TRBJ1-6|TRBD1
CAWRGRTGEFSPLHF
TGTGCCTGGAGGGGGCGGACAGGGGAATTTTCACCCCTCCACTTT
>TRBV7-2|-|TRBJ2-1|-
CASSLGYNEQFF
TGTGCCAGCAGCTTAGGGTACAATGAGCAGTTCTTC
>TRBV6-5|-|TRBJ2-3|-
CASSRRGVDTQYF
TGTGCCAGCAGCCGGCGCGGGGTGGATACGCAGTATTTT
>TRBV10-3|-|TRBJ2-1|-
CATAVRDTDNEQFF
TGTGCCACCGCCGTTCGGGACACGGACAATGAGCAGTTCTTC
>TRBV2|few|TRBJ1-1|-
CASKTQREAFF
TGTGCCAGCAAGACACAGCGTGAAGCTTTCTTT
>TRBV5-1|-|TRBJ2-3|-
CASSLNTIIVGTDTQYF
TGCGCCAGCAGCCTCAACACCATAATCGTCGGCACAGATACGCAGTATTTT
>TRBV10-3|-|TRBJ2-2|TRBD2
CAISRGTSGSSGELFF
TGTGCCATCAGCAGGGGGACTAGCGGGAGTTCCGGGGAGCTGTTTTTT
>TRBV10-3|-|TRBJ1-3|-
CAISESPDSGNTIYF
TGTGCCATCAGTGAGTCGCCAGACTCTGGAAACACCATATATTTT
>TRBV6-6|-|TRBJ1-5|-
CATRQSNQPQHF
TGTGCCACCCGACAGAGCAATCAGCCCCAGCATTTT
>TRBV19|-|TRBJ1-5|-
CASSPLDRNQPQHF
TGTGCCAGTAGTCCCCTGGACCGCAATCAGCCCCAGCATTTT
>TRBV11-3|-|TRBJ2-3|-
CASSSGTDTQYF
TGTGCCAGCAGCTCAGGGACAGATACGCAGTATTTT
>TRBV18|-|TRBJ1-4|-
CASSQNRGQEKLFF
TGTGCCAGCTCACAGAACCGGGGGCAGGAAAAACTGTTTTTT
>TRBV7-2|-|TRBJ2-5|-
CASSLSLETQYF
TGTGCCAGCAGCTTAAGTTTGGAGACCCAGTACTTC
>TRBV12-5|-|TRBJ2-7|-
CASGLVSGSSYEQYF
TGTGCTAGTGGTTTGGTCTCCGGCAGCTCCTACGAGCAGTACTTC
>TRBV4-2|-|TRBJ2-7|TRBD1
CASSQGVQGGGEQYF
TGTGCCAGCAGCCAAGGCGTACAGGGGGGAGGCGAGCAGTACTTC
>TRBV28|-|TRBJ2-3|-
CASSSPQTSTDTQYF
TGTGCCAGCAGTTCCCCTCAGACTAGCACAGATACGCAGTATTTT
>TRBV5-6|-|TRBJ1-5|-
CASSLRGNQPQHF
TGTGCCAGCAGCTTGCGGGGCAATCAGCCCCAGCATTTT
>TRBV5-6|-|TRBJ2-1|TRBD1
CASSRTGLPSYNEQFF
TGTGCCAGCAGCCGGACAGGGCTCCCCTCCTACAATGAGCAGTTCTTC
>TRBV12-5|-|TRBJ2-7|TRBD1
CASGTGTGPYEQYF
TGTGCTAGTGGAACCGGGACAGGTCCTTACGAGCAGTACTTC
>TRBV25-1|-|TRBJ1-3|-
CASSVGGSRNTIYF
TGTGCCAGCAGTGTTGGAGGTAGCAGAAACACCATATATTTT
>TRBV5-1|-|TRBJ1-1|-
CASSGGGSSNTEAFF
TGCGCCAGCAGCGGGGGAGGGAGTTCGAACACTGAAGCTTTCTTT
>TRBV5-6|-|TRBJ1-1|TRBD1
CASSSKGQAGTEAFF
TGTGCCAGCAGCTCCAAAGGACAGGCGGGGACTGAAGCTTTCTTT
>TRBV5-1|-|TRBJ2-5|-
CASSLGADLSYHGQETQYF
TGCGCCAGCAGCTTGGGAGCAGACCTGTCCTACCACGGGCAAGAGACCCAGTACTTC
>TRBV28|-|TRBJ1-1|-
CASGIYTEAFF
TGTGCCTCGGGGATTTACACTGAAGCTTTCTTT
>TRBV11-3|once|TRBJ2-2|-
CASSFAPGENTGELFF
TGTGCCAGCAGCTTTGCCCCGGGGGAAAACACCGGGGAGCTGTTTTTT
>TRBV6-5|-|TRBJ2-5|-
CASSFQPLETQYF
TGTGCCAGCAGTTTCCAACCACTAGAGACCCAGTACTTC
>TRBV5-1|-|TRBJ2-7|TRBD2
CASSSGLAGPYEQYF
TGCGCCAGCAGCTCGGGACTAGCGGGCCCCTACGAGCAGTACTTC
>TRBV2|-|TRBJ1-1|-
CASLVQGNTEAFF
TGTGCCAGCCTGGTACAGGGGAACACTGAAGCTTTCTTT
>TRBV28|-|TRBJ2-7|-
CASSSSREQYF
TGTGCCAGCAGCTCCTCGAGGGAGCAGTACTTC
>TRBV18|-|TRBJ2-7|TRBD2
CASSPVSGGPYEQYF
TGTGCCAGCTCACCAGTTAGCGGGGGTCCCTACGAGCAGTACTTC
>TRBV7-2|-|TRBJ2-7|-
CASSRAIYEQYF
TGTGCCAGCAGCCGGGCCATTTACGAGCAGTACTTC
>TRBV14|-|TRBJ2-2|TRBD2
CASSPYSGGNTGELFF
TGTGCCAGCAGCCCCTATAGCGGGGGAAACACCGGGGAGCTGTTTTTT
>TRBV30|-|TRBJ2-2|-
CAWQANTGELFF
TGTGCCTGGCAAGCGAACACCGGGGAGCTGTTTTTT
>TRBV6-6|-|TRBJ2-4|TRBD2
CASSYGRAEHIQYF
TGTGCCAGCAGTTATGGGAGGGCTGAGCACATTCAGTACTTC
>TRBV19|-|TRBJ2-3|TRBD2
CASTPVAGGPDTQYF
TGTGCCAGTACCCCCGTGGCGGGGGGCCCAGATACGCAGTATTTT
>TRBV7-9|-|TRBJ1-2|-
CASSQGGTYGYTF
TGTGCCAGCAGCCAAGGAGGGACCTATGGCTACACCTTC
>TRBV19|-|TRBJ2-3|-
CASSLGTAKGDTQYF
TGTGCCAGTAGTCTCGGGACGGCCAAGGGAGATACGCAGTATTTT
>TRBV10-2|-|TRBJ1-5|-
CASSLKRPSGNQPQHF
TGCGCCAGCAGCCTTAAGAGACCTAGTGGCAATCAGCCCCAGCATTTT
>TRBV6-5|-|TRBJ2-3|-
CASSLGGLRDTQYF
TGTGCCAGCAGTTTGGGGGGTCTCAGAGATACGCAGTATTTT
>TRBV6-1|-|TRBJ2-2|-
CASSEQGFGELFF
TGTGCCAGCAGCGAGCAGGGGTTCGGGGAGCTGTTTTTT
>TRBV30|-|TRBJ2-1|TRBD1
CAWSATGKNEQFF
TGTGCCTGGAGTGCGACAGGGAAGAATGAGCAGTTCTTC
>TRBV4-1|-|TRBJ1-1|-
CASSQDLLLGGEAFF
TGCGCCAGCAGCCAAGATTTACTCCTAGGAGGTGAAGCTTTCTTT
>TRBV6-5|once|TRBJ1-6|-
CASSYLQDNSPLHF
TGTGCCAGCAGTTACCTCCAAGATAATTCACCCCTCCACTTT
>TRBV2|-|TRBJ2-3|TRBD2
CASSKKLALTSVTDTQYF
TGTGCCAGCAGTAAGAAACTAGCGCTTACCTCTGTCACAGATACGCAGTATTTT
>TRBV5-1|-|TRBJ2-1|TRBD1
CASSLAGQGENEQFF
TGCGCCAGCAGCTTGGCCGGACAGGGGGAGAATGAGCAGTTCTTC
>TRBV30|-|TRBJ2-5|-
CAWSVSLSDQETQYF
TGTGCCTGGAGTGTAAGCCTCAGCGATCAAGAGACCCAGTACTTC
>TRBV19|-|TRBJ2-2|-
CASSLTGTTGELFF
TGTGCCAGTAGTCTCACAGGGACCACCGGGGAGCTGTTTTTT
>TRBV7-7|-|TRBJ2-3|-
CASSPSGSNTQYF
TGTGCTAGCAGCCCCTCCGGCTCAAATACGCAGTATTTT
>TRBV4-1|-|TRBJ2-7|TRBD2
CASSPMSGNLVYEQYF
TGCGCCAGCAGCCCCATGAGCGGGAACCTAGTCTACGAGCAGTACTTC
>TRBV27|-|TRBJ1-2|TRBD1
CASRHRGQGYSGYGYTF
TGTGCCAGCCGCCACCGGGGACAGGGGTACTCCGGCTATGGCTACACCTTC